Sequencing of this T cell receptor (beta chain) was carried out in a study of T-cell reconstitution after alpha-beta-depleted transplantation in children. In this sample, this clonotype turned up a few times. Researchers prepared the TCRbeta library using unique molecular identifiers, the study reports. TCRdb analysed the PCR reads with MiXCR anew, one entry per CDR3 protein. The data show about 690,000 distinct CDR3 sequences, around a sixth seen once. This sequence originates from a human donor who donated a stem cell graft to a child with acute myeloid leukemia. Sequenced here: PBMCs from the stem cell graft donor, sampled from the stem cell graft.

CDR3 DNA: TGCAGTGGGGCCTTCGAGAACTATGGCTACACCTTC. Its protein is CSGAFENYGYTF. The gene calls are TRBV20-1 and TRBJ1-2; D unresolved. Trimming removed 7 bases at V and 2 bases at J, with 11 bases between. This CDR3 is 12 amino acids long. The germline V gene has CDR1 DFQATT and CDR2 SNEGSKA (reference sequence).